This record looks at one T cell receptor beta chain sequence and its context. This record comes from a study of T-cell memory formation after mild COVID-19. TCRdb ran MiXCR on the 5' RACE reads and lists one entry per CDR3 protein. The data show 390,000 or so distinct CDR3 sequences, with about 16% seen just once and approximately 21% held by the top ten. J gave up 5 bases and V 4 bases, and 11 bases lay outside the gene matches. The CDR3 runs to 17 residues. Looked up from germline, CDR1 is MGHDK and CDR2 is SYGVNS. V and J are TRBV25-1 and TRBJ2-1, with 10 bases aligning to TRBD2. The TCR originated in a young man who had mild COVID-19 (a few samples of this study predate the infection). Cell type and time point are not known. Sequenced input: PBMCs or a T cell subset sorted from them (not recorded which). The CDR3 here is CASSGLRTLAGDNEQFF. CDR3 sequence (DNA): TGTGCCAGCAGTGGACTCAGGACGCTAGCGGGGGACAATGAGCAGTTCTTC.